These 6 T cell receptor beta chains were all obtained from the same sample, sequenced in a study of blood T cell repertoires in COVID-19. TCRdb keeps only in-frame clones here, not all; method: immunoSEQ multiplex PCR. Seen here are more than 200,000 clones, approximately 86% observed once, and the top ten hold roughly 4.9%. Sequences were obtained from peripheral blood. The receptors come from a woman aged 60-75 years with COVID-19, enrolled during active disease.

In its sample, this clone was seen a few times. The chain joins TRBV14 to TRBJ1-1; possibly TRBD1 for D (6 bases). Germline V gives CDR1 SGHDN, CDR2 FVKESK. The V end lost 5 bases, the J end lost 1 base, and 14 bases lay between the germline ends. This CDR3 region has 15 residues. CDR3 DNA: TGTGCCAGCAGCTACTGGACAGATACGAACACTGAAGCTTTCTTT. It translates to CASSYWTDTNTEAFF.

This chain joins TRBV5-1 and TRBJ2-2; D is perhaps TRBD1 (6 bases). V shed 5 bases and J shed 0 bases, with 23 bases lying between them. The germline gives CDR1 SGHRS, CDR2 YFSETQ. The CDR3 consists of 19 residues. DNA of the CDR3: TGCGCCAGCAGGGTCATGGGTCAGAGGGGGAAGGCGAACACCGGGGAGCTGTTTTTT. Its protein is CASRVMGQRGKANTGELFF.

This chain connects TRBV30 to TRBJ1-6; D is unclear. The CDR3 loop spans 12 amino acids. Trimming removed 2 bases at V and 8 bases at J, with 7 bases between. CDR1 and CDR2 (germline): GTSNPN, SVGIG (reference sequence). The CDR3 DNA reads TGTGCCTGGAGTTCTCAGGATTCACCCCTCCACTTT. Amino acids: CAWSSQDSPLHF.

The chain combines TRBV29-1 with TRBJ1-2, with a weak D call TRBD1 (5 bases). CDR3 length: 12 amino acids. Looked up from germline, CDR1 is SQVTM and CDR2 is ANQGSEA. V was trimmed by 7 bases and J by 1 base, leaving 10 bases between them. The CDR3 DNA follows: TGCAGCGCCGAGACAGATAACTATGGCTACACCTTC. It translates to CSAETDNYGYTF.

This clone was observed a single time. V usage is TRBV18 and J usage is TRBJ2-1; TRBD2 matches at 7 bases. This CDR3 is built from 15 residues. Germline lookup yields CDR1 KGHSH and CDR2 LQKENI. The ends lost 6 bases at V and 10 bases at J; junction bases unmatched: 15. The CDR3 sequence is CASSSNPPKAGEQFF. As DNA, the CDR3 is TGTGCCAGCTCCTCAAACCCACCGAAAGCGGGAGAGCAGTTCTTC.

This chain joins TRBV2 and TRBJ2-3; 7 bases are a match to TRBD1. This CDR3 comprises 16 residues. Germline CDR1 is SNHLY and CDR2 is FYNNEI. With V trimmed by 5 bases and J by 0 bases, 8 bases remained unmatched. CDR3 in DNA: TGTGCCAGCAGTTCCCTCCGGGGACAGAGCACAGATACGCAGTATTTT. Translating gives CASSSLRGQSTDTQYF.